This TCR beta chain was obtained from a study of CD8+ T cells in alopecia areata. Study-wide background: Percentage of affected scalp area was the basis on which treated patients' severity was scored.

In this sample, this clone turned up once. Its antigen is currently unknown. Other DNA sequences from this sample encode an identical CDR3 as well. The sample's treatment: oral pan-JAK inhibitor, 5-10 mg twice daily. PBMC-derived CD4+ and CD8+ T cells were sorted. RNA extraction was followed by reverse transcription into cDNA, which acted as the sequencing template. The assay was immunoSEQ multiplex PCR, and TCRdb's table has in-frame clones only and misses some. The sample carries around 290,000 clones, about 62% recorded once. Overall study results and limits: Under tofacitinib, numerous expanded lesional clonotypes remained detectable in scalp and blood. The study found higher clonality in lesional than normal scalp, especially in alopecia totalis/universalis.

This CDR3 is 12 amino acids long. Germline values: CDR1 SQVTM, CDR2 ANQGSEA. Deletions cut 4 bases from V and 1 base from J, with 7 bases between. The TCR sequence derives from a human donor with alopecia areata. The rearrangement links TRBV29-1 to TRBJ1-1; D is uncertain. Sequencing used CD4+ T cells sorted from blood, obtained at week 24, from a patient treated with tofacitinib. CDR3 bases: TGCAGCGTTGTTAGGAAGAACACTGAAGCTTTCTTT. It encodes CSVVRKNTEAFF.